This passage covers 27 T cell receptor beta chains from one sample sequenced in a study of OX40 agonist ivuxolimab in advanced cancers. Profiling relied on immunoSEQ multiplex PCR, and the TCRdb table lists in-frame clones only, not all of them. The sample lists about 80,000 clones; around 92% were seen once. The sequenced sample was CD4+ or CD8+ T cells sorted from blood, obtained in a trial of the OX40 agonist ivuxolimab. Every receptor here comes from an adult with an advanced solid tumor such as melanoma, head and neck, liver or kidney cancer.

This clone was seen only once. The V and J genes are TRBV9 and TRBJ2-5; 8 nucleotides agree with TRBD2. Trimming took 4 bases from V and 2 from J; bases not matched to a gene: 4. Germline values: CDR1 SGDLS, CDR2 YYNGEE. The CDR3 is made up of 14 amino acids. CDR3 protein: CASSTSGGQETQYF. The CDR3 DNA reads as TGTGCCAGCAGCACGAGCGGGGGTCAAGAGACCCAGTACTTC.

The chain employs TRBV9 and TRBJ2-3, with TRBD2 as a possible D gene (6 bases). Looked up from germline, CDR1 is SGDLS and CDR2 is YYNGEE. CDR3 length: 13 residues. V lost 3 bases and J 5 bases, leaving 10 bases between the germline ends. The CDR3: CASSAGGGDTQYF. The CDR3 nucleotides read TGTGCCAGCAGCGCCGGGGGTGGAGATACGCAGTATTTT.

The chain's CDR3 is CAISESFGGGADQFF. The CDR3 DNA reads TGTGCCATCAGTGAGTCTTTTGGCGGGGGGGCCGATCAGTTCTTC. The genes are TRBV10-3 and TRBJ2-1; 9 nucleotides align to TRBD2. Germline loops: CDR1 ENHRY, CDR2 SYGVKD. This CDR3 contains 15 residues. J lost 13 bases, V lost 0 bases, and 10 bases had no gene match.

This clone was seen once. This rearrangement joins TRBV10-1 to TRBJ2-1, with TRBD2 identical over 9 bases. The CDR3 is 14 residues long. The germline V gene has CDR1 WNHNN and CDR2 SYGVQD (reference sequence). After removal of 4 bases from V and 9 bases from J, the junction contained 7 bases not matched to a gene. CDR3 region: CASSGLAGYSEQFF. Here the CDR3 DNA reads TGCGCCAGCAGTGGCCTAGCGGGGTATAGTGAGCAGTTCTTC.

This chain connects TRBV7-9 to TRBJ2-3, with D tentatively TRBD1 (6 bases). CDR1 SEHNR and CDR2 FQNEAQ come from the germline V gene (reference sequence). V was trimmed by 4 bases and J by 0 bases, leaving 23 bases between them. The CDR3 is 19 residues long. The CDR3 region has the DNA TGTGCCAGCAGCTACAAACGGACAGTCCCTCAACCTAGCACAGATACGCAGTATTTT. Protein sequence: CASSYKRTVPQPSTDTQYF.

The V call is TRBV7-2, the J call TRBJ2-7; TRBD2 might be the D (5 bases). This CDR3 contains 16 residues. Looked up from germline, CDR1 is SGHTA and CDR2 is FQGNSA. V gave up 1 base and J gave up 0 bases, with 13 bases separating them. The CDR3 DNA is TGTGCCAGCAGCTTAGACGACGGGGAGAGCTCCTACGAGCAGTACTTC. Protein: CASSLDDGESSYEQYF. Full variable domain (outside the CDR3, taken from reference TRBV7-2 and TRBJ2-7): GAGVSQSPSNKVTEKGKDVELRCDPISGHTALYWYRQSLGQGLEFLIYFQGNSAPDKSGLPSDRFSAERTGGSVSTLTIQRTQQEDSAVYLCASSLDDGESSYEQYFGPGTRLTVT.

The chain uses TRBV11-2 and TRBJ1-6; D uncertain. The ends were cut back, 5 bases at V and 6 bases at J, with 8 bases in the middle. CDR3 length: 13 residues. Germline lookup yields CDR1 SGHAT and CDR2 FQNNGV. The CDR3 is CASSPPSNSPLHF. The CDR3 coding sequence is TGTGCCAGCAGCCCTCCAAGTAATTCACCCCTCCACTTT.

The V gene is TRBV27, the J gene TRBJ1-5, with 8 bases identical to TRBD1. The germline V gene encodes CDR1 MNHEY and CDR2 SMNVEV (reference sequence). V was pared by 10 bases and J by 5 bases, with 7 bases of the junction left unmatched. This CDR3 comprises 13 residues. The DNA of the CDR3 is TGTGCCACAGGGACAGGCGGAGATCAGCCCCAGCATTTT. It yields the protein CATGTGGDQPQHF.

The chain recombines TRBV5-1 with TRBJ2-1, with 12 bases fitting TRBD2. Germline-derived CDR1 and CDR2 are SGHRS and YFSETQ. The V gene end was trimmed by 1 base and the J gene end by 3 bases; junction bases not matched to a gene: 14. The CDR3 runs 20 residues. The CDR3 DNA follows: TGCGCCAGCAGCTTGTGGGGTCTACTAGCGGGGGGCCCTGACTACAATGAGCAGTTCTTC. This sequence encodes CASSLWGLLAGGPDYNEQFF.

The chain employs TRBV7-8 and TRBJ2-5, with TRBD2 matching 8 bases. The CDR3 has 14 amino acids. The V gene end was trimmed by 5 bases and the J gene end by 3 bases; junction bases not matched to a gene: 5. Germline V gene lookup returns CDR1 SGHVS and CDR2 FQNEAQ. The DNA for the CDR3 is TGTGCCAGCAGCCCCGGGACTAGAGAAGAGACCCAGTACTTC. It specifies CASSPGTREETQYF.

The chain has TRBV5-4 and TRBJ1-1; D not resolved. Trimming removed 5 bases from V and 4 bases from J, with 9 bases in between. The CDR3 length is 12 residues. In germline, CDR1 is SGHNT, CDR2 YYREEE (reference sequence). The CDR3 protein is CASRQPGTEAFF. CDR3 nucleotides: TGTGCCAGCAGGCAACCGGGCACTGAAGCTTTCTTT. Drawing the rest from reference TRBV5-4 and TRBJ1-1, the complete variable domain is ETGVTQSPTHLIKTRGQQVTLRCSSQSGHNTVSWYQQALGQGPQFIFQYYREEENGRGNFPPRFSGLQFPNYSSELNVNALELDDSALYLCASRQPGTEAFFGQGTRLTVV.

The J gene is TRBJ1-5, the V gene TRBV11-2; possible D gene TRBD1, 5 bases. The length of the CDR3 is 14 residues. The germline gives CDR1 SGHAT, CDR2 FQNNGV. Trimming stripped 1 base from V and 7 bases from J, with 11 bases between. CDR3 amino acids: CASSLAIQEQPQHF. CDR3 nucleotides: TGTGCCAGCAGCTTAGCGATACAGGAGCAGCCCCAGCATTTT.

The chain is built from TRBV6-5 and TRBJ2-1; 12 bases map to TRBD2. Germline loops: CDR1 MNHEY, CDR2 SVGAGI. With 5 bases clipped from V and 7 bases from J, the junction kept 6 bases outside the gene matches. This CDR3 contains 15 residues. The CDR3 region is CASSPLAGGPNEQFF. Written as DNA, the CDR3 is TGTGCCAGCAGTCCTCTAGCGGGGGGGCCGAATGAGCAGTTCTTC.

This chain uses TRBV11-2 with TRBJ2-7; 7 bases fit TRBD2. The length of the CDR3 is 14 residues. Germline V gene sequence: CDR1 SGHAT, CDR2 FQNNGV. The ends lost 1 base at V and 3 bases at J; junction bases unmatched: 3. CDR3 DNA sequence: TGTGCCAGCAGCTTAGGACTAGCTGGCTACGAGCAGTACTTC. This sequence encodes CASSLGLAGYEQYF.

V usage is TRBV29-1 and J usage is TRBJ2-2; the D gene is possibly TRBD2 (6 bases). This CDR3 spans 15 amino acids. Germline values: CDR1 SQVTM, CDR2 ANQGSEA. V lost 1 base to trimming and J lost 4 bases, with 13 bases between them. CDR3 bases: TGCAGCGTTGAAGGGGACCGGGGGAGCACCGGGGAGCTGTTTTTT. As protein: CSVEGDRGSTGELFF.

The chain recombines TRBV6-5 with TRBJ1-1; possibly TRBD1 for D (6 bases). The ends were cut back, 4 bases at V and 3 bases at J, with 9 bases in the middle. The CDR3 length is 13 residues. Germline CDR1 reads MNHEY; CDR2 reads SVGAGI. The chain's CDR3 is CASSSRTDTEAFF. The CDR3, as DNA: TGTGCCAGCAGTTCCCGGACAGACACTGAAGCTTTCTTT.

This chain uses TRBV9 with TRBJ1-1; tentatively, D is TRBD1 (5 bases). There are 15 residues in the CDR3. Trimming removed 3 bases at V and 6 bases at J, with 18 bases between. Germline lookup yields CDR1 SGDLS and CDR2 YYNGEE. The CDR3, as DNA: TGTGCCAGCAGCGCCCCCCCCGTGGGGGTGTCTGAAGCTTTCTTT. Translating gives CASSAPPVGVSEAFF.

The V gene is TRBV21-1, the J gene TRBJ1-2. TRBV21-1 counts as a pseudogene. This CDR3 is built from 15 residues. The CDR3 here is CASSLLRRGVSGYTF. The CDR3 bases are TGTGCCAGCAGCCTACTAAGGCGGGGGGTCTCTGGCTACACCTTC.

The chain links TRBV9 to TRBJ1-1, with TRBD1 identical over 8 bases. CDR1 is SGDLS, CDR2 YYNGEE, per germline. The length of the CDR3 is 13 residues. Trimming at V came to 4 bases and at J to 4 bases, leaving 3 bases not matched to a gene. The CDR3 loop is CASSTQGATEAFF. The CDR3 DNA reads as TGTGCCAGCAGCACTCAGGGGGCCACTGAAGCTTTCTTT.

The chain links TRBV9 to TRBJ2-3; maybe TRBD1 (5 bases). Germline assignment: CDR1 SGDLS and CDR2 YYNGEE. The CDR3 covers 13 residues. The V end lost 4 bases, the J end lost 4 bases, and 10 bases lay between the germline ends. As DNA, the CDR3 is TGTGCCAGCAGCCCAGTAGGGGCAGATACGCAGTATTTT. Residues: CASSPVGADTQYF.

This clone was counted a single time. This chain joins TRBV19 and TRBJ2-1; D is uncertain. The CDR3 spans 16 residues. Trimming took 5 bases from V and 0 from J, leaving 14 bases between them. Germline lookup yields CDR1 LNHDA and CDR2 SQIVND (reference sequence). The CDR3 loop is CASSPPPTGSYNEQFF. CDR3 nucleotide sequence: TGTGCCAGTAGTCCCCCACCAACCGGCTCCTACAATGAGCAGTTCTTC.

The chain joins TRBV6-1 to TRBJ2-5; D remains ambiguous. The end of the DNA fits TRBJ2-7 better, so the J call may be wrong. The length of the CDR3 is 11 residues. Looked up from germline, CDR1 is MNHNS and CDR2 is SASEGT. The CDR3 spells CASSAPPEQYF. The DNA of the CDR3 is TGTGCCAGCAGTGCCCCCCCCGAGCAGTACTTC.

The CDR3 DNA follows: TGCAGCGCAACCGGGACAGGGGATTCCCTTAACTATGGCTACACCTTC. Protein sequence: CSATGTGDSLNYGYTF. The chain links TRBV29-1 to TRBJ1-2; TRBD1 aligns across 10 bases. The germline CDR1 and CDR2 sequences are SQVTM and ANQGSEA. With 7 bases clipped from V and 1 base from J, the junction kept 12 bases outside the gene matches. This CDR3 is 16 amino acids long.

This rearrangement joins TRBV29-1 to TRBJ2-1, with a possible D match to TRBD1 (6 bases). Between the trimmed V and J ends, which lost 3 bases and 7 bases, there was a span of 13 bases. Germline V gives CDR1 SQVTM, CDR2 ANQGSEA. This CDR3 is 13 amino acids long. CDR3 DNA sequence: TGCAGCGTTGAGGCCGGCAGGGGTAATGAGCAGTTCTTC. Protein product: CSVEAGRGNEQFF.

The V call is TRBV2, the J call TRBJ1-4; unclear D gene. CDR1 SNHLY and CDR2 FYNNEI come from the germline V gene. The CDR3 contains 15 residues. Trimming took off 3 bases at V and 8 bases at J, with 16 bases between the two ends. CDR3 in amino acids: CASSEEVWGGEKLFF. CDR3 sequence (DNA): TGTGCCAGCAGTGAGGAGGTTTGGGGAGGAGAAAAACTGTTTTTT.

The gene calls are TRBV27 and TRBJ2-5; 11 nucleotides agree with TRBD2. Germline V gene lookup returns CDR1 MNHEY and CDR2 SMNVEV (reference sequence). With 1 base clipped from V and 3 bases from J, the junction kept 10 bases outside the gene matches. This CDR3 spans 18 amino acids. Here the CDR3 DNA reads TGTGCCAGCAGTTTATACCCCCTAGGACTAGCGGGTAAAGAGACCCAGTACTTC. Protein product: CASSLYPLGLAGKETQYF.

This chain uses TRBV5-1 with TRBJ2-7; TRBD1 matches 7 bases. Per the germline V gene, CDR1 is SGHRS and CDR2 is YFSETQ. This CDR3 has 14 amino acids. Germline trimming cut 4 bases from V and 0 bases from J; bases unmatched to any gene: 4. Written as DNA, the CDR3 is TGCGCCAGCAGCCACAGACAGGGCTCCTACGAGCAGTACTTC. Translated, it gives CASSHRQGSYEQYF.